The 16 T cell receptor beta chains below come from one sample, sequenced in a study of blood T cell repertoires in COVID-19. TCRdb's table, derived via immunoSEQ multiplex PCR, lists solely in-frame clones and lacks some. The repertoire holds about 230,000 clones, with around 88% as singletons. The source material was PBMCs or T cells enriched from blood (not recorded which). These receptors all come from a woman aged 35 to 49 with acute COVID-19.

The chain uses TRBV20-1 and TRBJ2-3; no firm D call. Looked up from germline, CDR1 is DFQATT and CDR2 is SNEGSKA (reference sequence). The CDR3 runs 11 residues. Trimming took 3 bases from V and 3 from J, leaving 4 bases between them. CDR3 region: CSASSTDTQYF. In DNA, the CDR3 is TGCAGTGCTAGCTCTACAGATACGCAGTATTTT.

The rearrangement joins TRBV9 to TRBJ2-7; 7 bases line up with TRBD2. There are 15 residues in the CDR3. Germline values: CDR1 SGDLS, CDR2 YYNGEE. The DNA of the CDR3 is TGTGCCAGCAGCGTAGCTTGGGGGGGGAGTTTGACTGGGGACGTC. Protein sequence: CASSVAWGGSLTGDV.

The rearrangement links TRBV30 to TRBJ1-2; perhaps TRBD1 as D (6 bases). This CDR3 region has 12 residues. Germline lookup yields CDR1 GTSNPN and CDR2 SVGIG (reference sequence). V lost 4 bases, J lost 2 bases, and 8 bases lay in between. CDR3 DNA sequence: TGTGCCTGGATAACAGGGAACTATGGCTACACCTTC. It codes for CAWITGNYGYTF. The full variable domain, completed using reference TRBV30 and TRBJ1-2, is SQTIHQWPATLVQPVGSPLSLECTVEGTSNPNLYWYRQAAGRGLQLLFYSVGIGQISSEVPQNLSASRPQDRQFILSSKKLLLSDSGFYLCAWITGNYGYTFGSGTRLTVV.

The chain links TRBV5-1 to TRBJ2-3; TRBD1 aligns across 7 bases. V dropped 3 bases and J dropped 2; count of bases not matched to a gene: 6. Germline V gives CDR1 SGHRS, CDR2 YFSETQ. The CDR3 has 15 residues. CDR3 sequence (DNA): TGCGCCAGCAGCTCCGGGGACAGATCCACAGATACGCAGTATTTT. Amino acids: CASSSGDRSTDTQYF.

J is TRBJ2-1 and V is TRBV12-1; the table gives TRBD1 as D, unverified against the DNA. TRBV12-1 is shown as a pseudogene. This CDR3 is 20 amino acids long. Here the CDR3 reads CASSFAQLTGPRALYNEQFF. CDR3 bases: TGTGCCAGCAGCTTTGCGCAATTGACAGGCCCTCGGGCTTTATACAATGAGCAGTTCTTC.

This chain uses TRBV4-1 with TRBJ2-2; TRBD2 is a possible D gene (5 bases). Per germline, CDR1 MGHRA and CDR2 YSYEKL. The CDR3 length is 16 residues. Trimming cost V 0 bases and J 2 bases, with 10 bases left between them. This CDR3 reads CASSQEYRGNTGELFF. CDR3 bases: TGCGCCAGCAGCCAAGAGTATCGGGGAAACACCGGGGAGCTGTTTTTT.

The chain combines TRBV5-6 with TRBJ1-6; D is unresolved. The CDR3 has 14 residues. Looked up from germline, CDR1 is SGHDT and CDR2 is YYEEEE. Trimming stripped 4 bases from V and 6 bases from J, with 11 bases between. The CDR3 DNA reads TGTGCCAGCAGCACCGGCCTAGTTAATTCACCCCTCCACTTT. It yields the protein CASSTGLVNSPLHF. Full variable domain (rest looked up from reference TRBV5-6 and TRBJ1-6): DAGVTQSPTHLIKTRGQQVTLRCSPKSGHDTVSWYQQALGQGPQFIFQYYEEEERQRGNFPDRFSGHQFPNYSSELNVNALLLGDSALYLCASSTGLVNSPLHFGNGTRLTVT.

The chain is built from TRBV4-3 and TRBJ1-4, with 11 bases fitting TRBD1. The V segment lost 3 bases and the J segment 7 bases; nucleotides outside the gene matches: 1. Germline V gene lookup returns CDR1 LGHNA and CDR2 YSLEER. CDR3 length equals 14 residues. DNA of the CDR3: TGCGCCAGCAGCCAGGGGACAGGGGGTGAAAAACTGTTTTTT. Translation gives CASSQGTGGEKLFF.

This clone was counted a single time. DNA for the CDR3: TGCAGCGGACGATTGGGCGGGGGGGCCGTAGAGACCCAGTACTTC. Its translation: CSGRLGGGAVETQYF. The gene calls are TRBV29-1 and TRBJ2-5; TRBD2 agrees at 9 bases. The CDR3 length is 15 residues. V was clipped by 7 bases and J by 4 bases; unmatched bases: 13. Germline CDR1 SQVTM, CDR2 ANQGSEA.

The chain links TRBV19 to TRBJ1-1, with 9 bases fitting TRBD1. The length of the CDR3 is 15 residues. The V and J ends lost 4 bases and 4 bases, in that order; junction bases with no gene match: 7. CDR1 and CDR2 from the germline V gene are LNHDA and SQIVND (reference sequence). CDR3 sequence reads: CASSTTGGTGTEAFF. DNA of the CDR3: TGTGCCAGTAGTACTACAGGGGGCACTGGCACTGAAGCTTTCTTT.

The V call is TRBV6-5, the J call TRBJ1-5; weak D call: TRBD1 (6 bases). Germline V gene lookup returns CDR1 MNHEY and CDR2 SVGAGI. Trimming removed 1 base from V and 5 bases from J, with 9 bases in between. This CDR3 comprises 14 residues. CDR3 coding DNA: TGTGCCAGCAGTTACTGGGCAGGGGATCAGCCCCAGCATTTT. It translates to CASSYWAGDQPQHF.

The V gene is TRBV30, the J gene TRBJ1-1; possible D gene TRBD1, 6 bases. V was shortened by 2 bases and J by 10 bases, with 20 bases between the two germline ends. The CDR3 has 14 residues. Germline loops: CDR1 GTSNPN, CDR2 SVGIG (reference sequence). CDR3 sequence: CAWSPLGGAGGAFF. For the CDR3, the DNA is TGTGCCTGGAGTCCACTGGGGGGGGCTGGAGGAGCTTTCTTT.

J is TRBJ1-4 and V is TRBV10-2; D not certain. The length of the CDR3 is 14 residues. V shed 3 bases and J shed 8 bases, with 13 bases lying between them. Germline V gene lookup returns CDR1 WSHSY and CDR2 SAAADI. The CDR3 coding sequence is TGCGCCAGCAGTGAATTGAGGGCGCGAGAAAAACTGTTTTTT. It translates to CASSELRAREKLFF.

The J gene is TRBJ1-2, the V gene TRBV27; possibly TRBD1 for D (6 bases). Germline V gene lookup returns CDR1 MNHEY and CDR2 SMNVEV (reference sequence). The V gene lost 8 bases and the J gene lost 5 bases, with 15 bases spanning the gap. This CDR3 region has 13 residues. CDR3 coding DNA: TGTGCCAGCTGTGGGCCAAGGGGGTATGGCTACACCTTC. Its translation: CASCGPRGYGYTF.

This chain links TRBV3-1 (or the pseudogene TRBV3-2) with TRBJ2-3; TRBD2 matches at 14 bases. Trimming took 4 bases from V and 2 from J; bases not matched to a gene: 5. CDR1 is LGHDT, CDR2 YNNKEL, per germline (reference sequence). The CDR3 has 17 amino acids. The CDR3 here is CASSLRTSGRNTDTQYF. CDR3 DNA: TGTGCCAGCAGCCTGAGGACTAGCGGGAGGAACACAGATACGCAGTATTTT.

V and J are TRBV7-8 and TRBJ2-4; 13 bases fit TRBD2. CDR3 length: 19 residues. V trimming: 5 bases; J trimming: 3 bases; junction bases outside the gene matches: 13. Germline CDR1 is SGHVS and CDR2 is FQNEAQ. CDR3 nucleotides: TGTGCCAGCAGCCCAGGACTAGCGGGAGAGTGGATGGGCAAAAACATTCAGTACTTC. It is translated as CASSPGLAGEWMGKNIQYF.